Listed below are T cell receptor beta chains from one sample, sequenced in a study of beta chain features in type 1 diabetes. Using immunoSEQ multiplex PCR, the repertoire was profiled, and TCRdb retains in-frame clones only, with some absent. This sample has 900,000 or so clones, with 15% to 20% found just once. Input material: naive CD4+ T cells from blood. The source is a woman between 18 and 29 years old in good health. The CDR3 runs from the conserved cysteine through the conserved F or W. Each record gives: clone size, V gene, J gene, D gene, CDR3 DNA, CDR3 protein. A D gene is named only where the DNA matches it firmly. The listing skips clone size in some rows; elsewhere it reads once, few, many or a size class.

size: few
V: TRBV7-2
J: TRBJ2-1
D: TRBD2
DNA: TGTGCCAGCAGCTCGACTAGCGGAAAACTCTCACTTTCCTACAATGAGCAGTTCTTC
CDR3: CASSSTSGKLSLSYNEQFF

size: few
V: TRBV5-6
J: TRBJ2-7
D: -
DNA: TGTGCCAGCAGTTATAGGGCCTACGAGCAGTACTTC
CDR3: CASSYRAYEQYF

size: few
V: TRBV18
J: TRBJ1-1
D: TRBD1
DNA: TGTGCCAGCTCACCAGGGACAGCGGAAGCTTTCTTT
CDR3: CASSPGTAEAFF

size: -
V: TRBV28
J: TRBJ2-1
D: -
DNA: TGTGCCAGCAGTAGGACCCTGGGAGAGTCGTTCTTC
CDR3: CASSRTLGESFF

size: few
V: TRBV5-4
J: TRBJ2-5
D: TRBD1
DNA: TGTGCCAGCAGCAATCGACAGGGGAAGGAGACCCAGTACTTC
CDR3: CASSNRQGKETQYF

size: -
V: TRBV5-1
J: TRBJ1-1
D: TRBD1
DNA: TGCGCCAGCAGCCTACGGACAGGTCGGAGCACTGAAGCTTTCTTT
CDR3: CASSLRTGRSTEAFF

size: -
V: TRBV19
J: TRBJ1-5
D: -
DNA: TGTGCCAGTATAGGGTTTGGGCAGCGGGGGCGCAATCAGCCCCAGCATTTT
CDR3: CASIGFGQRGRNQPQHF

size: few
V: TRBV7-2
J: TRBJ2-1
D: TRBD2
DNA: TGTGCCAGCGGCAAAGCGGGAGGGCCCTATGAGCAGTTCTTC
CDR3: CASGKAGGPYEQFF

size: few
V: TRBV6-6
J: TRBJ1-5
D: TRBD1
DNA: TGTGCCAGCAAACCGGGACAGGCTTCCTATCAGCCCCAGCATTTT
CDR3: CASKPGQASYQPQHF

size: few
V: TRBV18
J: TRBJ2-5
D: -
DNA: TGTGCCAGCTCACCCCCGGGGACCCTGTTGTACTTC
CDR3: CASSPPGTLLYF

size: -
V: TRBV6-1
J: TRBJ2-3
D: TRBD2
DNA: TGTGCCAGCAGTGCGCGGGAGATTGAAACGCAGTATTTT
CDR3: CASSAREIETQYF

size: few
V: TRBV4-2
J: TRBJ2-6
D: -
DNA: TGTGCCAGCAGCCAAGCGGGCCAGGGAAACTCTGGGGCCAACGTCCTGACTTTC
CDR3: CASSQAGQGNSGANVLTF

size: -
V: TRBV12-5
J: TRBJ2-1
D: -
DNA: TGTGCTAGTGGTCTCCGGGGCGGGTGGTTCTTC
CDR3: CASGLRGGWFF

size: -
V: TRBV7-9
J: TRBJ2-7
D: -
DNA: TGTGCCAGCAGCCGGACAGTCGAGCAGTACTTC
CDR3: CASSRTVEQYF

size: -
V: TRBV29-1
J: TRBJ1-1
D: -
DNA: TGCAGCGTTGCAAAGGTCAGCGGGACTGAAGCTTTCTTT
CDR3: CSVAKVSGTEAFF

size: -
V: TRBV7-2
J: TRBJ2-7
D: -
DNA: TGTGCCAGCAGCTTTTCAGGGGGGGCCTACGAGCAGTACTTC
CDR3: CASSFSGGAYEQYF

size: -
V: TRBV2
J: TRBJ2-1
D: -
DNA: TGTGCCGGCAAACAGGGTGGCTACAATGAGCAGTTCTTC
CDR3: CAGKQGGYNEQFF

size: few
V: TRBV7-6
J: TRBJ2-1
D: TRBD2
DNA: TGTGCCAGCAGCTTGGGACTACCCCTTTACAATGAGCAGTTCTTC
CDR3: CASSLGLPLYNEQFF

size: -
V: TRBV2
J: TRBJ1-2
D: -
DNA: TGTGCCAGCAGCAAGGACAAAGACTATGGCTACACCTTC
CDR3: CASSKDKDYGYTF

size: -
V: TRBV5-1
J: TRBJ2-3
D: -
DNA: TGCGCCAGCAGCTTGGTGGGGGCATTCTGGGATACGCAGTATTTT
CDR3: CASSLVGAFWDTQYF

size: -
V: TRBV4-3
J: TRBJ2-1
D: TRBD2
DNA: TGCGCCAGCAGCCATACCCCCGGGACTAGTGTCAATGAGCAGTTCTTC
CDR3: CASSHTPGTSVNEQFF

size: few
V: TRBV7-8
J: TRBJ2-1
D: -
DNA: TGTGCCAGCAGCGGAAAGCGGGTAATTCTCTCCTACAATGAGCAGTTCTTC
CDR3: CASSGKRVILSYNEQFF

size: -
V: TRBV27
J: TRBJ2-7
D: TRBD1
DNA: TGTGCCAGCAGTCCCGGGACAGGGAAGGCTTACGAGCAGTACTTC
CDR3: CASSPGTGKAYEQYF

size: few
V: TRBV21-1
J: TRBJ2-7
D: -
DNA: TGTGCCAGCAGCAGAGCAACCTGGGAATGTCGAACCTACGAGCAGTACTTC
CDR3: CASSRATWECRTYEQYF

size: few
V: TRBV10-2
J: TRBJ2-3
D: -
DNA: TGCGCCAGCAGTCTGGGGGGTACAGATACGCAGTATTTT
CDR3: CASSLGGTDTQYF

size: few
V: TRBV6-6
J: TRBJ2-5
D: -
DNA: TGTGCCAGCAGTTACCCTGGACAAGAGACCCAGTACTTC
CDR3: CASSYPGQETQYF

size: -
V: TRBV7-3
J: TRBJ2-2
D: -
DNA: TGTGCCAGCAGCTTCTGGCCCGCCGGGGAGCTGTTTTTT
CDR3: CASSFWPAGELFF

size: -
V: TRBV10-3
J: TRBJ2-7
D: TRBD1
DNA: TGTGCCATCGGTCGGGACAGGGAATCCGAGCAGTACTTC
CDR3: CAIGRDRESEQYF

size: -
V: TRBV4-1
J: TRBJ2-3
D: -
DNA: TGCGCCAGCAGCCAAGGGCATAGCAGATACACAGATACGCAGTATTTT
CDR3: CASSQGHSRYTDTQYF

size: -
V: TRBV28
J: TRBJ2-7
D: TRBD1
DNA: TGTGCCAGCAATTCAACCGGGACAGGGGGCGCTTCCTACGAGCAGTACTTC
CDR3: CASNSTGTGGASYEQYF

size: -
V: TRBV7-8
J: TRBJ2-7
D: -
DNA: TGTGCCAGCAGCTCGGAGTCCTCCTACGAGCAGTACTTC
CDR3: CASSSESSYEQYF

size: -
V: TRBV29-1
J: TRBJ1-5
D: TRBD1
DNA: TGCAGCGTTTATCAGGGGGCAAATCAGCCCCAGCATTTT
CDR3: CSVYQGANQPQHF

size: -
V: TRBV4-2
J: TRBJ2-7
D: TRBD2
DNA: TGTGCCAGCAGCTCCCGGGACTACCACCGCGAGCAGTACTTC
CDR3: CASSSRDYHREQYF

size: -
V: TRBV9
J: TRBJ2-3
D: TRBD2
DNA: TGTGCCAGCAGCGTTTCGTCCGGACTAGCGGTATATACGCAGTATTTT
CDR3: CASSVSSGLAVYTQYF

size: -
V: TRBV11-1
J: TRBJ2-7
D: TRBD1
DNA: TGTGCCAGCAGAACGGCCGGGACAGGGCGCCACGAGCAGTACTTC
CDR3: CASRTAGTGRHEQYF

size: few
V: TRBV19
J: TRBJ2-5
D: -
DNA: TGTGCCAGTAGTGCACAGGGTAGAGAGACCCAGTACTTC
CDR3: CASSAQGRETQYF

size: -
V: TRBV13
J: TRBJ2-7
D: TRBD2
DNA: TGTGCCAGCAGCGACACCTTAGGACTAGCGGAAACAGGATCCTACGAGCAGTACTTC
CDR3: CASSDTLGLAETGSYEQYF

size: -
V: TRBV9
J: TRBJ2-1
D: TRBD2
DNA: TGTGCCAGCAGCGTGTCTAGTCTGGGACTAGCGGGCTACAATGAGCAGTTCTTC
CDR3: CASSVSSLGLAGYNEQFF

size: few
V: TRBV9
J: TRBJ1-1
D: -
DNA: TGTGCCAGCAGCGCGGGACTGTCGAACACTGAAGCTTTCTTT
CDR3: CASSAGLSNTEAFF

size: few
V: TRBV9
J: TRBJ1-4
D: -
DNA: TGTGCCAGCAGCGTCGGAATTGCAACTAATGAAAAACTGTTTTTT
CDR3: CASSVGIATNEKLFF

size: -
V: TRBV2
J: TRBJ1-1
D: -
DNA: TGTGCCAGCAGGCCCCGGACAGCCAACACTGAAGCTTTCTTT
CDR3: CASRPRTANTEAFF